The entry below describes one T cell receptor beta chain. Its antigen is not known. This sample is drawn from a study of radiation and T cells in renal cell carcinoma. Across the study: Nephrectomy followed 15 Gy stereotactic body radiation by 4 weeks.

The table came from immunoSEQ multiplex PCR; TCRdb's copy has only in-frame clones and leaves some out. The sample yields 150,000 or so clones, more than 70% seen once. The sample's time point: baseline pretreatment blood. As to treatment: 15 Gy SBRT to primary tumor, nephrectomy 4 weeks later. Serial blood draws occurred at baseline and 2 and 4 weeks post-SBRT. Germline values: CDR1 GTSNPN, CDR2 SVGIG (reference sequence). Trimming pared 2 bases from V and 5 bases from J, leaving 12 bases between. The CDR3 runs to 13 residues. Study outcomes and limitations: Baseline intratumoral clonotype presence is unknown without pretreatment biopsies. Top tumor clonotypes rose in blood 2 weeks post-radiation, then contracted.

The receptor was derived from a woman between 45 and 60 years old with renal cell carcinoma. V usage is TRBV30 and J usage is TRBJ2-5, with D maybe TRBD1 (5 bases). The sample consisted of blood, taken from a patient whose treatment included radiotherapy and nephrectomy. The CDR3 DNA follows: TGTGCCTGGAGTAGCCAGGGCCAGGAGACCCAGTACTTC. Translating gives CAWSSQGQETQYF. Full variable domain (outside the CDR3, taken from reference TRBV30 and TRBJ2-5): SQTIHQWPATLVQPVGSPLSLECTVEGTSNPNLYWYRQAAGRGLQLLFYSVGIGQISSEVPQNLSASRPQDRQFILSSKKLLLSDSGFYLCAWSSQGQETQYFGPGTRLLVL.